These T cell receptor beta chains were read from a single sample in a study of long-term antiretroviral therapy in people with HIV. This table comes from immunoSEQ multiplex PCR, and its TCRdb copy is limited to in-frame clones, with some not included. The sample includes about 16,000 clones, 65% to 85% of them seen just once. The material sequenced was unsorted PBMCs, taken about 1.2 years before starting antiretroviral therapy. These receptors were obtained from a man aged 25 to 40 with HIV. The CDR3 runs from the conserved cysteine through the conserved F or W. D genes are given only for firm matches. Rows give clone size only sometimes, using once, few, many, or a class for an expanded clone.

V gene: TRBV27
J gene: TRBJ2-1
D gene: -
clone size: large
CDR3 DNA: TGTGCCAGCAGTAGTGGGACACGTCCCAATGAGCAGTTCTTC
CDR3 protein: CASSSGTRPNEQFF

V gene: TRBV7-9
J gene: TRBJ2-1
D gene: -
clone size: -
CDR3 DNA: TGTGCCAGCAGCTTATTGGTTTCGGGGAATGAGCAGTTCTTC
CDR3 protein: CASSLLVSGNEQFF

V gene: TRBV5-1
J gene: TRBJ2-3
D gene: TRBD1
clone size: medium-sized
CDR3 DNA: TGCGCCAGCGAAGGGACAGGGGAGCCAGATACGCAGTATTTT
CDR3 protein: CASEGTGEPDTQYF

V gene: TRBV21-1
J gene: TRBJ2-5
D gene: -
clone size: -
CDR3 DNA: TGTGCCAGCAGCAAAGCGCTCCGGACAGGGGCGCCAAGAGAGACCCAGTACTTC
CDR3 protein: CASSKALRTGAPRETQYF

V gene: TRBV2
J gene: TRBJ2-1
D gene: TRBD2
clone size: -
CDR3 DNA: TGTGCCAGCAAGCGGTCGTTAGCGGGAGTTGGCGATGAGCAGTTCTTC
CDR3 protein: CASKRSLAGVGDEQFF

V gene: TRBV28
J gene: TRBJ1-5
D gene: -
clone size: -
CDR3 DNA: TGTGCCACTCAGCGTCGGAATAGCAATCAGCCCCAGCATTTT
CDR3 protein: CATQRRNSNQPQHF

V gene: TRBV5-4
J gene: TRBJ2-7
D gene: TRBD1
clone size: -
CDR3 DNA: TGTGCCAGCAGCGCTTGGGACAGGCTGAGCTCCTACGAGCAGTACTTC
CDR3 protein: CASSAWDRLSSYEQYF

V gene: TRBV28
J gene: TRBJ2-5
D gene: TRBD1
clone size: -
CDR3 DNA: TGTGCCAGCAGCCGAGCAGGGGGTAGTGTGAAAGAGACCCAGTACTTC
CDR3 protein: CASSRAGGSVKETQYF

V gene: TRBV2
J gene: TRBJ2-4
D gene: TRBD1
clone size: once
CDR3 DNA: TGTGCCAGCAGTCGGACAGGGGTAACGGGAAACATTCAGTACTTC
CDR3 protein: CASSRTGVTGNIQYF

V gene: TRBV28
J gene: TRBJ1-5
D gene: -
clone size: once
CDR3 DNA: TGTGCCACCACCCCCTATACAGGACTTAGCAATCAGCCCCAGCATTTT
CDR3 protein: CATTPYTGLSNQPQHF

V gene: TRBV4-2
J gene: TRBJ2-1
D gene: -
clone size: medium-sized
CDR3 DNA: TGTGCCAGCAGCACTTTCGGGGGCGAATACAATGAGCAGTTCTTC
CDR3 protein: CASSTFGGEYNEQFF

V gene: TRBV5-1
J gene: TRBJ1-1
D gene: TRBD1
clone size: -
CDR3 DNA: TGCGCCAGCAGCCGAGGGACAGGGGGTAGTACTGAAGCTTTCTTT
CDR3 protein: CASSRGTGGSTEAFF

V gene: TRBV28
J gene: TRBJ2-1
D gene: -
clone size: -
CDR3 DNA: TGTGCCAGCAGTTATCGGGGGAGAGGCTACAATGAGCAGTTCTTC
CDR3 protein: CASSYRGRGYNEQFF

V gene: TRBV5-6
J gene: TRBJ1-2
D gene: -
clone size: -
CDR3 DNA: TGTGCCAGCAGCTTGGCCCTGACGGGGGACTATGGCTACACCTTC
CDR3 protein: CASSLALTGDYGYTF

V gene: TRBV6-5
J gene: TRBJ2-7
D gene: TRBD1
clone size: -
CDR3 DNA: TGTGCCAGCCTCCCCCTCGGGACAGGTAACTACGAGCAGTACTTC
CDR3 protein: CASLPLGTGNYEQYF

V gene: TRBV5-1
J gene: TRBJ1-4
D gene: TRBD1
clone size: -
CDR3 DNA: TGCGCCAGCAGCTGGTTGGACAGGGGGAATGAATATCAAAAACTGTTTTTT
CDR3 protein: CASSWLDRGNEYQKLFF

V gene: TRBV15
J gene: TRBJ2-1
D gene: TRBD2
clone size: -
CDR3 DNA: TGTGCCACCAGCAGAACCACTAGCGGGAGTATGAATGAGCAGTTCTTC
CDR3 protein: CATSRTTSGSMNEQFF

V gene: TRBV27
J gene: TRBJ2-3
D gene: TRBD2
clone size: -
CDR3 DNA: TGTGCCAGTGGAGCGGGAGGGCCGGATACGCAGTATTTT
CDR3 protein: CASGAGGPDTQYF

V gene: TRBV7-8
J gene: TRBJ2-6
D gene: -
clone size: -
CDR3 DNA: TGTGCCAGCAGCTTAGCTGATGTACCCTCTGGGGCCAACGTCCTGACTTTC
CDR3 protein: CASSLADVPSGANVLTF

V gene: TRBV29-1
J gene: TRBJ2-7
D gene: -
clone size: -
CDR3 DNA: TGCAGCGTTCGGACCTGGCCCGAGCAGTACTTC
CDR3 protein: CSVRTWPEQYF

V gene: TRBV7-8
J gene: TRBJ2-7
D gene: TRBD2
clone size: -
CDR3 DNA: TGTGCCAGCAGCGAAAGCCGGGGACTAGCGGGCCGCTACGAGCAGTACTTC
CDR3 protein: CASSESRGLAGRYEQYF

V gene: TRBV5-5
J gene: TRBJ1-1
D gene: -
clone size: -
CDR3 DNA: TGTGCCAGCAGCTTGGCTTCGGGGAGTAAAGCTTTCTTT
CDR3 protein: CASSLASGSKAFF

V gene: TRBV7-2
J gene: TRBJ2-1
D gene: -
clone size: -
CDR3 DNA: TGTGCCAGCAGCAGTCGGACAGCCACACCTTACAATGAGCAGTTCTTC
CDR3 protein: CASSSRTATPYNEQFF

V gene: TRBV6-5
J gene: TRBJ2-7
D gene: -
clone size: -
CDR3 DNA: TGTGCCAGCAGTACCCCTCGTAGCGACGAGCAGTACTTC
CDR3 protein: CASSTPRSDEQYF

V gene: TRBV7-2
J gene: TRBJ2-5
D gene: -
clone size: -
CDR3 DNA: TGTGCCAGCAGCCCACAGGACCTTAGGACGGAGACCCAGTACTTC
CDR3 protein: CASSPQDLRTETQYF

V gene: TRBV5-4
J gene: TRBJ2-1
D gene: TRBD2
clone size: -
CDR3 DNA: TGTGCCAGCAGCTTGGCGGGAGGCTACTACAATGAGCAGTTCTTC
CDR3 protein: CASSLAGGYYNEQFF

V gene: TRBV19
J gene: TRBJ2-5
D gene: -
clone size: -
CDR3 DNA: TGTGCCAGTAGTGGTGACTCCGGTGAGACCCAGTACTTC
CDR3 protein: CASSGDSGETQYF

V gene: TRBV15
J gene: TRBJ1-6
D gene: -
clone size: -
CDR3 DNA: TGTGCCACCAGCAGAGATCGGGGGGGGCGAAGATCACCCCTCCACTTT
CDR3 protein: CATSRDRGGRRSPLHF

V gene: TRBV7-2
J gene: TRBJ2-7
D gene: -
clone size: -
CDR3 DNA: TGTGCCACACATAAGACGCGGGAGCAGTACTTC
CDR3 protein: CATHKTREQYF

V gene: TRBV28
J gene: TRBJ2-2
D gene: -
clone size: -
CDR3 DNA: TGTGCCAGCAGTTTATCTAATAGCATTCGAACCGGGGAGCTGTTTTTT
CDR3 protein: CASSLSNSIRTGELFF

V gene: TRBV18
J gene: TRBJ2-7
D gene: -
clone size: -
CDR3 DNA: TGTGCCAGCTCACCCGCCAGGAGCTCCTACGAGCAGTACTTC
CDR3 protein: CASSPARSSYEQYF

V gene: TRBV5-6
J gene: TRBJ2-2
D gene: TRBD2
clone size: -
CDR3 DNA: TGTGCCAGCCGACGCGCTAGCGGGAGGGGGATCACCGGGGAGCTGTTTTTT
CDR3 protein: CASRRASGRGITGELFF

V gene: TRBV9
J gene: TRBJ2-3
D gene: -
clone size: -
CDR3 DNA: TGTGCCAGCACCGGGGTTAGCACAGATACGCAGTATTTT
CDR3 protein: CASTGVSTDTQYF

V gene: TRBV4-2
J gene: TRBJ2-7
D gene: -
clone size: -
CDR3 DNA: TGTGCCAGCAGCCAATTCCCGGGACAAGACTACGAGCAGTACTTC
CDR3 protein: CASSQFPGQDYEQYF

V gene: TRBV27
J gene: TRBJ2-7
D gene: -
clone size: -
CDR3 DNA: TGTGCCAGCAGTTCTTGGCAGGGATACGAGCAGTACTTC
CDR3 protein: CASSSWQGYEQYF

V gene: TRBV29-1
J gene: TRBJ1-1
D gene: -
clone size: -
CDR3 DNA: TGCAGCGTCCTCTATATCGTTTCAGGGACCCCTGAAGCTTTCTTT
CDR3 protein: CSVLYIVSGTPEAFF

V gene: TRBV7-9
J gene: TRBJ1-2
D gene: -
clone size: -
CDR3 DNA: TGTGCCAGCAGCTCACGGACCCATGGCTACACCTTC
CDR3 protein: CASSSRTHGYTF

V gene: TRBV4-1
J gene: TRBJ2-1
D gene: TRBD2
clone size: -
CDR3 DNA: TGCGCCAGCAGCCAAGATTCGGCTAGCGGGATCAACAATGAGCAGTTCTTC
CDR3 protein: CASSQDSASGINNEQFF

V gene: TRBV6-5
J gene: TRBJ2-7
D gene: -
clone size: -
CDR3 DNA: TGTGCCAGCAAACCGAACCAGGGTTCTCCTGACGAGCAGTACTTC
CDR3 protein: CASKPNQGSPDEQYF

V gene: TRBV10-2
J gene: TRBJ2-1
D gene: TRBD1
clone size: -
CDR3 DNA: TGCGCCAGCAGTCGGAGACAGGGGTACAATGAGCAGTTCTTC
CDR3 protein: CASSRRQGYNEQFF

V gene: TRBV2
J gene: TRBJ1-1
D gene: -
clone size: -
CDR3 DNA: TGTGCCAGCAGTGACAGGGAGAACACTGAAGCTTTCTTT
CDR3 protein: CASSDRENTEAFF

V gene: TRBV7-9
J gene: TRBJ2-5
D gene: TRBD2
clone size: -
CDR3 DNA: TGTGCCAGCAGCCCCCCCGGACTAGCGGGAACCGAGACCCAGTACTTC
CDR3 protein: CASSPPGLAGTETQYF

V gene: TRBV5-1
J gene: TRBJ2-3
D gene: -
clone size: -
CDR3 DNA: TGCGCCAGCAGCTTGAGCGGTGCGAATACGCAGTATTTT
CDR3 protein: CASSLSGANTQYF

V gene: TRBV11-3
J gene: TRBJ2-1
D gene: -
clone size: -
CDR3 DNA: TGTGCCAGCCACGAAAAAGGGGGTGAGCAGTTCTTC
CDR3 protein: CASHEKGGEQFF

V gene: TRBV6-1
J gene: TRBJ2-5
D gene: -
clone size: -
CDR3 DNA: TGTGCCAGCAGTGATAAGAGCAGGATCCCAGAGACCCAGTACTTC
CDR3 protein: CASSDKSRIPETQYF

V gene: TRBV5-4
J gene: TRBJ1-6
D gene: TRBD1
clone size: -
CDR3 DNA: TGTGCCAGCAGCGGTCAGGGGGCGCTTGATTCATCCCTCCACTTT
CDR3 protein: CASSGQGALDSSLHF

V gene: TRBV7-2
J gene: TRBJ2-1
D gene: TRBD2
clone size: -
CDR3 DNA: TGTGCCAGCAGCCCCGGGATAGCGGGAGGCGGGTCCTACAATGAGCAGTTCTTC
CDR3 protein: CASSPGIAGGGSYNEQFF

V gene: TRBV25-1
J gene: TRBJ1-5
D gene: TRBD1
clone size: -
CDR3 DNA: TGTGCCAGCAGTGAGATCAGGGGGGACCAGCCCCAGCATTTT
CDR3 protein: CASSEIRGDQPQHF

V gene: TRBV11-2
J gene: TRBJ1-2
D gene: -
clone size: -
CDR3 DNA: TGTGCCAGCAGCTTAGTTTTCGGGACCAACTATGGCTACACCTTC
CDR3 protein: CASSLVFGTNYGYTF

V gene: TRBV14
J gene: TRBJ2-1
D gene: -
clone size: once
CDR3 DNA: TGTGCCAGCAGCCAAGGGATAGCAAGGCGCAATGAGCAGTTCTTC
CDR3 protein: CASSQGIARRNEQFF

V gene: TRBV29-1
J gene: TRBJ1-1
D gene: -
clone size: -
CDR3 DNA: TGCAGCGTTGCGCTACGCACTGAAGCTTTCTTT
CDR3 protein: CSVALRTEAFF